This T cell receptor (beta chain) originates from a study of blood T cells in healthy people across ages. A second about 7 to 12 cycle PCR used barcoded and J-beta primers. TCRdb re-analysed the 5' RACE reads in MiXCR, keeping a single row per CDR3 protein. Of roughly 680,000 distinct CDR3 sequences listed, around half are singletons. CDR3 length: 15 amino acids. J was trimmed by 13 bases and V by 6 bases; bases with no gene match: 12. Per the germline V gene, CDR1 is SGHTA and CDR2 is FQGNSA. J is TRBJ2-4 and V is TRBV7-2; TRBD2 aligns across 13 bases. The sequence derives from a woman aged 60-75 years in good health. The sample taken for sequencing was blood. The CDR3 here is CASRTGLAGDKEQYF. The DNA for the CDR3 is TGTGCCAGCAGAACCGGACTAGCGGGAGATAAAGAGCAGTACTTC.